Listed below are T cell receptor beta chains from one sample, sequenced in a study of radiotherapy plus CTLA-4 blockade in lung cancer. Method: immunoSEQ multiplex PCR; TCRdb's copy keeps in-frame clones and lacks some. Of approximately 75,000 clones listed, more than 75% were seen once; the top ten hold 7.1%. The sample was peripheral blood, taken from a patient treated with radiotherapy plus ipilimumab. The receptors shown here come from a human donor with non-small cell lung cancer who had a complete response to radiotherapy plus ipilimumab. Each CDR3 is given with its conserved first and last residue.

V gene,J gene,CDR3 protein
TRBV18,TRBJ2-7,CASSTGTGIYEQYF
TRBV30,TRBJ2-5,CAWRRGLAAETQYF
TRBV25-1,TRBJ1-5,CASSESTGLQPQHF
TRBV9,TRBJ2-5,CASSVEGTGPETQYF
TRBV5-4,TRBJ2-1,CASSSLAGASYNEQFF
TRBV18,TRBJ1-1,CASSLLGDTEAFF
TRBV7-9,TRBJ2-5,CASSSKETQYF
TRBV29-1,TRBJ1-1,CSVGTGSTEAFF
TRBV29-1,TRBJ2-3,CSVDGGANTDTQYF
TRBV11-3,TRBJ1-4,CASSFRTGDPNEKLFF
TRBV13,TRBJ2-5,CASSLEETQYF
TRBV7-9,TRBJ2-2,CASSLRGQNTGELFF
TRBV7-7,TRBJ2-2,CASSLRGGNTGELFF